The T cell receptor beta chain described here comes from a study of cytomegalovirus exposure and HLA in healthy donors. Study-level findings and limits: Relative to the approximately 700-donor mean, N-insertions were reportedly fewer in an Asian-associated ancestry cluster in a later analysis. There were some V segments, including TRBV6-2 and TRBV6-3, excluded as indistinguishable. Earlier analysis yielded a pattern in which most TCR beta V segments were productive about 90% or about 30% of the time. Confirmation in vitro established that three CMV-associated chains were specific for CMV antigens.

To note about this clone: Its antigen is undetermined.

The PCR contained 60 Vbeta and 13 Jbeta primers. The repertoire was sequenced with immunoSEQ multiplex PCR; TCRdb's copy has only in-frame clones and lacks some. The sample holds roughly 160,000 clones, around 79% seen once. CDR1 and CDR2 (germline): SEHNR, FQNEAQ (reference sequence). Germline trimming cut 2 bases from V and 8 bases from J; bases unmatched to any gene: 10. There are 16 residues in the CDR3. This clonotype originated in a female donor in good health and CMV-seronegative. The rearrangement uses TRBV7-9 and TRBJ2-1, with 9 positions matching TRBD2. Sequencing was done on a sample of PBMCs. The CDR3 DNA sequence: TGTGCCAGCAGCTTAAGGCCTAGCGGGAATATCGATGAGCAGTTCTTC. It specifies CASSLRPSGNIDEQFF.